This section outlines one TCR beta chain sequence together with its context. Its antigen specificity is not known. Base qualities are not provided; no much larger clone lies one nucleotide away. Sample time point, as interpreted from the label and publication: progressive disease on ibrutinib. For TCR beta library preparation, about 2 micrograms of genomic DNA were isolated from cryopreserved PBMCs. Longitudinal blood samples from CLL patients on ibrutinib monotherapy underwent high-throughput TCR beta sequencing. The patients took part in an open-label, single-center phase 2 trial of ibrutinib monotherapy. The data stem from a study of cytotoxic CD8 clonotypes in ibrutinib-treated CLL (dated by TCRdb to about 2021). In the study overall: In this cohort, approximately 15 patients were treatment-naive and about ten were relapsed/refractory, while around 18 had unmutated IGHV. Partial responses were observed in about 25 patients and complete responses in 2; after a median follow-up of roughly 72 months, remission was maintained in approximately 14 patients and progression was observed in approximately twelve. Samples at response were collected after a median of approximately twelve months of treatment, with a range of about 6 to 36 months. On average, each sample had some 250,000 productive templates and more than 75,000 productive rearrangements. Longitudinal samples were available for about 30% of the 86 trial participants. Cryopreserved peripheral blood mononuclear cells were obtained before treatment, at response, and at either sustained remission or disease progression. Patients were still on ibrutinib when every remission and progressive disease sample was collected.

On the study overall, not on this receptor specifically: Clonality increased at ibrutinib response, stayed stable in sustained remission, and fell back toward baseline at progression. Baseline clonality exceeded that of age-matched healthy donors and correlated strongly with circulating CD8+ T-cell counts. Lymph node repertoires were not examined, and the timing of sampling was not matched between patients in sustained remission and those whose disease progressed. Public clonotypes were rare and either shrank or stayed stable during treatment, and the rise in clonality at ibrutinib response reflected expansion of private clonotypes.

The goal of deep resolution MiSeq sequencing was a depth between 1 in 1 million and 1 in 200,000 T cells, and coverage averaged 10x per clonotype. The immunoSEQ hsTCRB Kit was used to generate the TCR beta libraries. The authors processed their data as follows. The data were analyzed with ImmunoSEQ Analyzer and ImmunoSEQ Data Assistant, and V, D and J gene assignments followed IMGT definitions. Clonality, which ranges from 0 to 1, was calculated by subtracting the normalized Shannon entropy of productive rearrangement frequencies from one. Public clonotype analysis was restricted to overrepresented clonotypes comprising at least 0.05% of each patient's repertoire. Roughly 12 age-matched healthy donor repertoires from immuneACCESS were used as controls for clonality. Here the immuneACCESS table is served through TCRdb, limited to in-frame sequences with V and J called. Missing clones are a known gap in these copies; in checked studies unresolved V genes cover under half, and the rest lacks a known reason. Clone size and the V and J calls come from that table; the DNA yielded D and trimming. The sample table shows about 300,000 clones, and approximately 76% are seen once. The ten largest clonotypes hold about 5% of the sample.

This receptor was obtained from a human donor with chronic lymphocytic leukemia. Specimen: PBMCs, collected at disease progression, from a patient treated with ibrutinib.

In nucleotide form, the sequence is TGTGCCATCCGAAGTTTAGGGAGCTCTGGGGCCAACGTCCTGACTTTC. This encodes CAIRSLGSSGANVLTF. The chain was built from TRBV28 and TRBJ2-6, and possibly TRBD2, on 5 matching bases. Its CDR3 holds 16 amino acids, cysteine through phenylalanine. The CDR3 DNA has 48 bases and is translated from base 1. CDR1 MDHEN and CDR2 SYDVKM are derived from the germline V gene. V sheds 10 bases and J sheds 0 bases, leaving 16 bases between their ends.